This is a list of T cell receptor beta chains from one sample in a study of cytomegalovirus exposure and HLA in healthy donors. Generated by immunoSEQ multiplex PCR, the TCRdb table keeps only in-frame clones and is missing some. The sample includes about 97,000 clones, around four fifths of them seen just once. The sequencing sample was made of PBMCs. The receptors originated from a man aged 40-49 years in good health and CMV-seronegative. Each CDR3 is given with its conserved first and last residue. A D gene is named only where the DNA matches it firmly. Rows give clone size only sometimes, using once, few, many, or a class for an expanded clone.

d_gene: TRBD1; v_gene: TRBV29-1; j_gene: TRBJ2-5; abundance: -; len: 14; CDR3nt: TGCAGCGTTAAAGGAGGACAGGGGGTAGAGACCCAGTACTTC; CDR3aa: CSVKGGQGVETQYF
d_gene: TRBD1; v_gene: TRBV7-9; j_gene: TRBJ1-1; abundance: -; len: 13; CDR3nt: TGTGCCAGCAGCTACAGGGGAAACACTGAAGCTTTCTTT; CDR3aa: CASSYRGNTEAFF
d_gene: -; v_gene: TRBV6-6; j_gene: TRBJ2-1; abundance: once; len: 12; CDR3nt: TGTGCCAGCTCGGAGTGGAGCAATGAGCAGTTCTTC; CDR3aa: CASSEWSNEQFF
d_gene: TRBD1; v_gene: TRBV25-1; j_gene: TRBJ2-7; abundance: -; len: 13; CDR3nt: TGTGCCAGCCGCGGGACAGGGGGCTACGAGCAGTACTTC; CDR3aa: CASRGTGGYEQYF
d_gene: -; v_gene: TRBV6-1; j_gene: TRBJ2-1; abundance: -; len: 14; CDR3nt: TGTGCCAGCAGTGACAAGCGGTCCTACAATGAGCAGTTCTTC; CDR3aa: CASSDKRSYNEQFF
d_gene: TRBD1; v_gene: TRBV5-4; j_gene: TRBJ1-2; abundance: -; len: 17; CDR3nt: TGTGCCAGCAGATCTCCGGTGTTCGGACAGGGGTACTATGGCTACACCTTC; CDR3aa: CASRSPVFGQGYYGYTF
d_gene: -; v_gene: TRBV19; j_gene: TRBJ2-5; abundance: few; len: 13; CDR3nt: TGTGCCAGTGGCGGGGGCAGACAAGAGACCCAGTACTTC; CDR3aa: CASGGGRQETQYF
d_gene: -; v_gene: TRBV5-1; j_gene: TRBJ2-2; abundance: few; len: 13; CDR3nt: TGCGCCAGCAGCTTGGGTACTACCGGGGAGCTGTTTTTT; CDR3aa: CASSLGTTGELFF
d_gene: TRBD1; v_gene: TRBV5-1; j_gene: TRBJ2-5; abundance: -; len: 14; CDR3nt: TGCGCCAGTCGCAGACAGGGACCATCGGAGACCCAGTACTTC; CDR3aa: CASRRQGPSETQYF
d_gene: -; v_gene: TRBV11-2; j_gene: TRBJ1-3; abundance: -; len: 16; CDR3nt: TGTGCCAGCAGCTTAGCGCCGGGTCAGACTGGAAACACCATATATTTT; CDR3aa: CASSLAPGQTGNTIYF
d_gene: -; v_gene: TRBV11-2; j_gene: TRBJ2-7; abundance: -; len: 14; CDR3nt: TGTGCCAGCAGCCTTTATGGGGCCGGCTACGAGCAGTACTTC; CDR3aa: CASSLYGAGYEQYF
d_gene: -; v_gene: TRBV30; j_gene: TRBJ2-2; abundance: -; len: 14; CDR3nt: TGTGCCTGGAACCTGGGGGGGCAGGACGGGGAGCTGTTTTTT; CDR3aa: CAWNLGGQDGELFF
d_gene: TRBD2; v_gene: TRBV7-2; j_gene: TRBJ2-7; abundance: -; len: 17; CDR3nt: TGTGCCAGCAGCTTAGCGCTTCGCGGGGGGCCTCCCTACGAGCAGTACTTC; CDR3aa: CASSLALRGGPPYEQYF
d_gene: -; v_gene: TRBV6-6; j_gene: TRBJ1-1; abundance: -; len: 13; CDR3nt: TGTGCCAGTAGGTACCCTGAGGGCTTTGAAGCTTTCTTT; CDR3aa: CASRYPEGFEAFF
d_gene: -; v_gene: TRBV30; j_gene: TRBJ1-2; abundance: -; len: 12; CDR3nt: TGTGCCTGGACGTTGGAGGGCAATGGCTACACCTTC; CDR3aa: CAWTLEGNGYTF
d_gene: TRBD1; v_gene: TRBV6-5; j_gene: TRBJ1-2; abundance: -; len: 15; CDR3nt: TGTGCCAGCAGTTACGTTCCGGGACAGGGGTATGGCTACACCTTC; CDR3aa: CASSYVPGQGYGYTF
d_gene: -; v_gene: TRBV5-1; j_gene: TRBJ1-2; abundance: -; len: 14; CDR3nt: TGCGCCAGCAGCTTGGAGCCGACAAACTATGGCTACACCTTC; CDR3aa: CASSLEPTNYGYTF
d_gene: -; v_gene: TRBV6-1; j_gene: TRBJ1-5; abundance: -; len: 15; CDR3nt: TGTGCCAGCCGAGGGCAGGGGAATAGCAATCAGCCCCAGCATTTT; CDR3aa: CASRGQGNSNQPQHF
d_gene: -; v_gene: TRBV19; j_gene: TRBJ1-6; abundance: -; len: 15; CDR3nt: TGTGCCAGTAGTATCCAGCGTTTCCCCAATTCACCCCTCCACTTT; CDR3aa: CASSIQRFPNSPLHF
d_gene: TRBD2; v_gene: TRBV13; j_gene: TRBJ2-1; abundance: -; len: 18; CDR3nt: TGTGCCAGCGAACTAGAGAGGGCGGGGGGCGCCTCTTACAATGAGCAGTTCTTC; CDR3aa: CASELERAGGASYNEQFF
d_gene: -; v_gene: TRBV5-6; j_gene: TRBJ1-1; abundance: -; len: 13; CDR3nt: TGTGCCAGCAGCTTAAGGGGTCCTAGTGAAGCTTTCTTT; CDR3aa: CASSLRGPSEAFF
d_gene: -; v_gene: TRBV18; j_gene: TRBJ1-4; abundance: -; len: 16; CDR3nt: TGTGCCAGCTCAGCCAACCAGCGACAGGAAAATGAAAAACTGTTTTTT; CDR3aa: CASSANQRQENEKLFF
d_gene: -; v_gene: TRBV5-4; j_gene: TRBJ2-3; abundance: few; len: 14; CDR3nt: TGTGCCAGCAGCTTGTACACCCGCACAGATACGCAGTATTTT; CDR3aa: CASSLYTRTDTQYF
d_gene: -; v_gene: TRBV5-1; j_gene: TRBJ2-7; abundance: -; len: 15; CDR3nt: TGCGCCAGCAGCTTGGTCGGGTCGCGCTCCTACGAGCAGTACTTC; CDR3aa: CASSLVGSRSYEQYF
d_gene: TRBD2; v_gene: TRBV27; j_gene: TRBJ2-3; abundance: -; len: 16; CDR3nt: TGTGCCAGCACCCCGGGACTAGCGGGGCACACAGATACGCAGTATTTT; CDR3aa: CASTPGLAGHTDTQYF
d_gene: TRBD1; v_gene: TRBV18; j_gene: TRBJ1-1; abundance: -; len: 14; CDR3nt: TGTGCCAGCTCACTAGACAGGGGGAACACTGAAGCTTTCTTT; CDR3aa: CASSLDRGNTEAFF
d_gene: TRBD2; v_gene: TRBV18; j_gene: TRBJ2-1; abundance: -; len: 19; CDR3nt: TGTGCCAGCTCACCACTAGGCCTAGCGGGGTCTATCTCCTACAATGAGCAGTTCTTC; CDR3aa: CASSPLGLAGSISYNEQFF
d_gene: -; v_gene: TRBV12-2; j_gene: TRBJ2-3; abundance: -; len: 17; CDR3nt: TGTGCAAGTCGAGGCCCACTAGCGGGGGTCCTTGGAGATACGCAGTATTTT; CDR3aa: CASRGPLAGVLGDTQYF
d_gene: -; v_gene: TRBV10-1; j_gene: TRBJ2-1; abundance: -; len: 13; CDR3nt: TGCGCCAGCAGTGCGGTCTCCTACAATGAGCAGTTCTTC; CDR3aa: CASSAVSYNEQFF
d_gene: TRBD1; v_gene: TRBV10-1; j_gene: TRBJ1-1; abundance: -; len: 16; CDR3nt: TGCGCCAGCAGGAGTGAGGGGGCGCAGGGGGACACTGAAGCTTTCTTT; CDR3aa: CASRSEGAQGDTEAFF
d_gene: -; v_gene: TRBV10-3; j_gene: TRBJ2-1; abundance: few; len: 17; CDR3nt: TGTGCCACCACTCCACTGGAGATCCACCTAACCCACAATGAGCAGTTCTTC; CDR3aa: CATTPLEIHLTHNEQFF
d_gene: TRBD1; v_gene: TRBV6-1; j_gene: TRBJ2-2; abundance: -; len: 14; CDR3nt: TGTGCCAGCAGGGACAGGGGGTTCCCCGGGGAGCTGTTTTTT; CDR3aa: CASRDRGFPGELFF
d_gene: -; v_gene: TRBV10-3; j_gene: TRBJ1-5; abundance: -; len: 15; CDR3nt: TGTGCCATCAGTGAGGATCCGGGACAATTGCAGCCCCAGCATTTT; CDR3aa: CAISEDPGQLQPQHF
d_gene: TRBD1; v_gene: TRBV19; j_gene: TRBJ1-2; abundance: -; len: 11; CDR3nt: TGTGCCAGTAGTTCTCGACAGGGAGGCACCTTC; CDR3aa: CASSSRQGGTF
d_gene: -; v_gene: TRBV4-1; j_gene: TRBJ1-2; abundance: -; len: 13; CDR3nt: TGCGCCAGCAGCCAAGATCCAGGGGAAGGCTACACCTTC; CDR3aa: CASSQDPGEGYTF
d_gene: -; v_gene: TRBV6-4; j_gene: TRBJ1-2; abundance: -; len: 14; CDR3nt: TGTGCCAGCAGGATTTCGGCAGGGGACTATGGCTACACCTTC; CDR3aa: CASRISAGDYGYTF
d_gene: TRBD2; v_gene: TRBV7-9; j_gene: TRBJ2-5; abundance: -; len: 15; CDR3nt: TGTGCCAGCGGGCGAGACATGGGACTAGTGAAGGCCCAGTACTTC; CDR3aa: CASGRDMGLVKAQYF
d_gene: -; v_gene: TRBV29-1; j_gene: TRBJ2-7; abundance: -; len: 12; CDR3nt: TGCAGCCCTGTAGTAGCGGACTACGAGCAGTACTTC; CDR3aa: CSPVVADYEQYF
d_gene: TRBD2; v_gene: TRBV10-3; j_gene: TRBJ2-7; abundance: -; len: 16; CDR3nt: TGTGCCATCAGGGGTCGACTAGCGGGGGTCCCCTACGAGCAGTACTTC; CDR3aa: CAIRGRLAGVPYEQYF
d_gene: -; v_gene: TRBV9; j_gene: TRBJ1-1; abundance: -; len: 15; CDR3nt: TGTGCCAGCAGCATCCGACAGAACATGAACACTGAAGCTTTCTTT; CDR3aa: CASSIRQNMNTEAFF
d_gene: -; v_gene: TRBV7-2; j_gene: TRBJ2-5; abundance: -; len: 14; CDR3nt: TGTGCCAGCAGCCTGGTCGTGGGGGGAGAGACCCAGTACTTC; CDR3aa: CASSLVVGGETQYF
d_gene: -; v_gene: TRBV5-4; j_gene: TRBJ2-5; abundance: -; len: 14; CDR3nt: TGTGCCAGCAGCTCTACAGGGAAAGGGGAGACCCAGTACTTC; CDR3aa: CASSSTGKGETQYF
d_gene: -; v_gene: TRBV11-2; j_gene: TRBJ1-2; abundance: -; len: 15; CDR3nt: TGTGCCAGCAGCTTAGCCCTTGGACGGGGCTATGGCTACACCTTC; CDR3aa: CASSLALGRGYGYTF
d_gene: TRBD1; v_gene: TRBV5-6; j_gene: TRBJ1-2; abundance: -; len: 13; CDR3nt: TGTGCCAGCAGCCTGACAGGGGGGGGTGGCTACACCTTC; CDR3aa: CASSLTGGGGYTF
d_gene: TRBD1; v_gene: TRBV28; j_gene: TRBJ1-6; abundance: -; len: 15; CDR3nt: TGTGCCAGCAGCTCACGACAGGGCTATAATTCACCCCTCCACTTT; CDR3aa: CASSSRQGYNSPLHF